Given below is one T cell receptor (beta chain) in context. Its antigen is still unknown. The entry originates in a study of shared clonotypes between healthy human individuals. The study, taken as a whole, reports: Four donors had roughly 5% of their naive CD4 clonotypes in common.

Naive CD8 cells lacked CD45RO and underwent positive selection for CCR7, leaving out terminally differentiated effector memory CD45RA+ cells. Each replicate PCR on the sorted subsets used roughly 190 ng DNA (around 30,000 T cell genomes). TCRdb's table, derived via immunoSEQ multiplex PCR, lists solely in-frame clones and lacks some. The data contain fewer than 1 million clones, around 96% of them singletons. This CDR3 spans 16 amino acids. The J segment lost 5 bases and the V segment lost 7 bases, leaving 9 bases of the junction unmatched. CDR1 is MNHNY, CDR2 SVGAGI, per germline (reference sequence).

This sequence was found in a man younger than 40 in good health. Material for sequencing was naive CD8+ T cells sorted from blood. V is TRBV6-6 and J is TRBJ2-7; TRBD2 matches at 15 bases. The CDR3 protein is CASTTGLAGGKHEQYF. Here the CDR3 DNA reads TGTGCCAGCACCACGGGACTAGCGGGAGGAAAGCACGAGCAGTACTTC.